These 21 T cell receptor beta chains share one sample of origin, sequenced in a study of T cell repertoires in ileal Crohn's disease. Here immunoSEQ multiplex PCR was the method, and the copy in TCRdb shows in-frame clones only, minus some. The top ten hold over 7.5% of the sample, which has 9,500 to 11,000 clones, 87% seen once. Documented time point: inflamed ileum from the surgical specimen. The specimen was ileal tissue. These receptors all come from an adult with Crohn's disease.

CDR3 region: CASSSMWGVNQPQHF. CDR3 sequence (DNA): TGTGCCAGTAGCTCCATGTGGGGCGTAAATCAGCCCCAGCATTTT. The chain couples TRBV19 to TRBJ1-5; the D gene is possibly TRBD1 (5 bases). Per the germline V gene, CDR1 is LNHDA and CDR2 is SQIVND (reference sequence). Trimming stripped 6 bases from V and 4 bases from J, with 16 bases between. The CDR3 loop spans 15 amino acids. Together with reference TRBV19 and TRBJ1-5, the CDR3 gives the full variable domain: DGGITQSPKYLFRKEGQNVTLSCEQNLNHDAMYWYRQDPGQGLRLIYYSQIVNDFQKGDIAEGYSVSREKKESFPLTVTSAQKNPTAFYLCASSSMWGVNQPQHFGDGTRLSIL.

This chain uses TRBV18 with TRBJ2-7, with 7 bases aligning to TRBD2. Losses at the gene ends were 0 bases for V and 5 bases for J; bases not matched to a gene: 4. The CDR3 covers 14 residues. CDR1 KGHSH and CDR2 LQKENI come from the germline V gene. The CDR3 loop is CASSPPGGSNEQYF. CDR3 DNA sequence: TGTGCCAGCTCACCACCGGGCGGGAGTAACGAGCAGTACTTC.

The chain combines TRBV5-4 with TRBJ1-1, with D perhaps matching TRBD1 (6 bases). The germline V gene encodes CDR1 SGHNT and CDR2 YYREEE (reference sequence). The germline V and J ends were trimmed by 3 bases and 0 bases, with 15 bases remaining between them. The CDR3 is 16 amino acids. The chain's CDR3 is CASSSGQLLMNTEAFF. The CDR3 DNA is TGTGCCAGCAGCTCAGGACAGCTTTTAATGAACACTGAAGCTTTCTTT.

This chain joins TRBV18 and TRBJ1-3; D is undetermined. This CDR3 is 13 amino acids long. In germline, CDR1 is KGHSH, CDR2 LQKENI. The ends were cut back, 0 bases at V and 8 bases at J, with 8 bases in the middle. CDR3 residues: CASSPPTRDTIYF. The CDR3 bases are TGTGCCAGCTCACCACCGACTCGGGACACCATATATTTT. Supplemented by reference TRBV18 and TRBJ1-3, the full variable domain reads NAGVMQNPRHLVRRRGQEARLRCSPMKGHSHVYWYRQLPEEGLKFMVYLQKENIIDESGMPKERFSAEFPKEGPSILRIQQVVRGDSAAYFCASSPPTRDTIYFGEGSWLTVV.

The rearrangement uses TRBV5-1 and TRBJ2-3; perhaps TRBD2 as D (6 bases). Looked up from germline, CDR1 is SGHRS and CDR2 is YFSETQ. CDR3 length: 17 amino acids. Trimming left V 1 base short and J 4 bases short, with 19 bases between. The CDR3 region is CASSLTLREGGSDTQYF. CDR3 coding DNA: TGCGCCAGCAGCTTGACCCTGCGGGAAGGAGGCTCAGATACGCAGTATTTT.

V usage is TRBV7-2 and J usage is TRBJ1-5, with D possibly being TRBD1 (5 bases). The CDR3 consists of 13 residues. The germline V gene has CDR1 SGHTA and CDR2 FQGNSA. Deletions cut 5 bases from V and 6 bases from J, with 11 bases between. CDR3 sequence (DNA): TGTGCCAGCAGCCAGGGTTATGGTCAGCCCCAGCATTTT. It codes for CASSQGYGQPQHF.

The chain employs TRBV5-1 and TRBJ2-7; TRBD2 aligns across 14 bases. The J segment lost 3 bases and the V segment lost 4 bases, leaving 3 bases of the junction unmatched. Germline assignment: CDR1 SGHRS and CDR2 YFSETQ. This CDR3 is built from 15 residues. The DNA of the CDR3 is TGCGCCAGCAGCGTGGGACTAGCGGGAGTCTACGAGCAGTACGTC. It codes for CASSVGLAGVYEQYV.

The rearrangement joins TRBV5-1 to TRBJ2-5; 14 bases map to TRBD2. This CDR3 spans 16 amino acids. J gave up 1 base and V 4 bases, and 3 bases lay outside the gene matches. The germline V gene has CDR1 SGHRS and CDR2 YFSETQ. This chain's CDR3 is CASSRGTSGSQETQYF. CDR3 DNA: TGCGCCAGCAGCCGTGGGACTAGCGGGAGCCAAGAGACCCAGTACTTC.

The chain is built from TRBV6-6 and TRBJ2-2, with D possibly matching TRBD1 (6 bases). Germline V gene sequence: CDR1 MNHNY, CDR2 SVGAGI (reference sequence). The CDR3 has 15 amino acids. Trimming cost V 7 bases and J 6 bases, with 18 bases left between them. CDR3 protein: CASNEHDRTSGELFF. CDR3 DNA: TGTGCCAGCAATGAACACGACAGGACCTCCGGGGAGCTGTTTTTT.

The chain joins TRBV1 to TRBJ2-7; TRBD1 reflects the table's D call only, with no check against the DNA. TRBV1 has pseudogene status. The CDR3 has 16 residues. The CDR3 DNA is TGCACCAGCAGCCAAGATCGGATTGCAGGGGGCTACGAGCAGTACGTC. Translated, it gives CTSSQDRIAGGYEQYV.

The V and J genes are TRBV21-1 and TRBJ1-2; the listed D gene, TRBD1, was not tested against the DNA. TRBV21-1 is described as a pseudogene. This CDR3 contains 14 residues. The CDR3 region has the DNA TGTGCCAGCACCCCATCCAGGGCCAACTATGGCTACACCTTC. As protein: CASTPSRANYGYTF.

The rearrangement joins TRBV7-9 to TRBJ1-2, with D uncertain. The germline CDR1 and CDR2 sequences are SEHNR and FQNEAQ (reference sequence). V lost 0 bases, J lost 0 bases, and 14 bases lay in between. This CDR3 spans 17 amino acids. The CDR3 loop is CASSLALGAGPNYGYTF. CDR3 sequence (DNA): TGTGCCAGCAGCTTAGCGCTAGGAGCCGGCCCTAACTATGGCTACACCTTC. Full variable domain (outside the CDR3, taken from reference TRBV7-9 and TRBJ1-2): DTGVSQNPRHKITKRGQNVTFRCDPISEHNRLYWYRQTLGQGPEFLTYFQNEAQLEKSRLLSDRFSAERPKGSFSTLEIQRTEQGDSAMYLCASSLALGAGPNYGYTFGSGTRLTVV.

This chain joins TRBV18 and TRBJ1-5; 8 bases map to TRBD1. The ends lost 4 bases at V and 7 bases at J; junction bases unmatched: 9. This CDR3 is 15 amino acids long. CDR1 and CDR2 (germline): KGHSH, LQKENI. The CDR3 loop reads CASSLTQGDRQPQHF. Written as DNA, the CDR3 is TGTGCCAGCTCACTTACACAGGGGGATAGGCAGCCCCAGCATTTT.

V gene TRBV19 combines with J gene TRBJ2-2; 16 bases fit TRBD2. Trimming cost V 6 bases and J 6 bases; bases outside gene matches: 1. Germline V gene sequence: CDR1 LNHDA, CDR2 SQIVND (reference sequence). CDR3 length: 15 amino acids. Here the CDR3 reads CASRGLAGGAGELFF. The DNA for the CDR3 is TGTGCCAGTAGGGGACTAGCGGGGGGGGCCGGGGAGCTGTTTTTT.

By frequency in the sample, this clone is medium-sized. The V call is TRBV6-1, the J call TRBJ2-1; 8 bases agree with TRBD2. Germline assignment: CDR1 MNHNS and CDR2 SASEGT. The CDR3 length is 12 residues. V lost 8 bases and J lost 9; bases outside the gene matches: 6. CDR3 protein: CASRTSPAEQFF. CDR3 in DNA: TGTGCCAGCCGGACTAGCCCCGCTGAGCAGTTCTTC.

The CDR3 here is CAIRGGSGSGRTPDTQYF. In DNA, the CDR3 is TGTGCCATCAGAGGGGGGAGCGGAAGCGGACGAACCCCAGATACGCAGTATTTT. The chain joins TRBV10-3 to TRBJ2-3; TRBD1 or TRBD2 may be the D gene (6 bases each). The CDR3 contains 18 residues. Trimming removed 6 bases at V and 4 bases at J, with 26 bases between. Germline loops: CDR1 ENHRY, CDR2 SYGVKD.

The genes are TRBV10-3 and TRBJ1-1; no clear D gene. V shed 2 bases and J shed 2 bases, with 18 bases lying between them. From germline, CDR1 is ENHRY and CDR2 SYGVKD. There are 17 residues in the CDR3. The CDR3 sequence is CAISEKKSGVSNTEAFF. CDR3 sequence (DNA): TGTGCCATCAGTGAGAAGAAGAGTGGGGTAAGCAACACTGAAGCTTTCTTT.

The genes are TRBV19 and TRBJ2-1; TRBD2 agrees at 12 bases. Per germline, CDR1 LNHDA and CDR2 SQIVND (reference sequence). The CDR3 totals 14 residues. Germline trimming cut 4 bases from V and 7 bases from J; bases unmatched to any gene: 2. The CDR3, as DNA: TGTGCCAGTAGTAGACTAGCGGGAGATAATGAGCAGTTCTTC. Its protein product is CASSRLAGDNEQFF.

The CDR3 is CASSRRDRALSSYEQYV. DNA of the CDR3: TGTGCCAGCTCACGGAGGGACAGGGCGCTGAGCTCCTACGAGCAGTACGTC. This chain links TRBV18 with TRBJ2-7; 9 positions agree with TRBD1. Germline values: CDR1 KGHSH, CDR2 LQKENI. V shed 4 bases, J shed 0 bases, and the junction held 10 bases outside the gene matches. The CDR3 extends over 17 amino acids.

The chain has TRBV18 and TRBJ2-7, with D uncertain. The CDR3 length is 15 residues. In germline, CDR1 is KGHSH, CDR2 LQKENI. Trimming cost V 4 bases and J 6 bases, with 19 bases left between them. The CDR3 sequence: CASSLVGEPKGEQYV. In DNA, the CDR3 is TGTGCCAGCTCACTTGTTGGGGAACCTAAGGGCGAGCAGTACGTC.

The chain links TRBV5-1 to TRBJ2-3, with TRBD2 matching 13 bases. Germline V gene data show CDR1 as SGHRS and CDR2 as YFSETQ. The V segment lost 4 bases and the J segment 6 bases; nucleotides outside the gene matches: 5. CDR3 length equals 15 residues. CDR3 sequence (DNA): TGCGCCAGCAGCCCAACTAGCGGGAGGGCCGATACGCAGTATTTT. It translates to CASSPTSGRADTQYF.